This T cell receptor (beta chain) was identified during a study of response to subunit inactivated influenza vaccine. General study points: The study's authors posited that every seasonal influenza vaccination enlists few new T cells.

In TCRdb, the RT-PCR reads were re-called with MiXCR into one record per CDR3 protein. The sample lists over 650,000 distinct CDR3 sequences, roughly 18% occurring once. V was pared by 5 bases and J by 2 bases, with 10 bases between. This CDR3 has 14 amino acids. This clonotype was observed many times. As yet, its antigen is unknown. The sequences come from PBMCs from blood, collected around 5 days after vaccination. The V call is TRBV12-3 or TRBV12-4, the J call TRBJ1-5; possibly TRBD1 for D (5 bases). The clonotype originates from a man aged 50-60 years who received an inactivated influenza vaccine. CDR3 sequence (DNA): TGTGCCAGCAGTCCGGGAGGGGGCAATCAGCCCCAGCATTTT. It specifies CASSPGGGNQPQHF.